A single sample gave rise to the 11 T cell receptor beta chains below, sequenced in a study of blood T cell repertoires in COVID-19. Measured with immunoSEQ multiplex PCR; TCRdb has only the in-frame clones, and not every one. The sample lists approximately 300,000 clones, around 90% seen once, with approximately 5.5% in the top ten. The sample consisted of PBMCs or T cells enriched from blood (not recorded which). The receptors derive from a man aged 55 to 69 who had recovered from COVID-19.

This clone was seen only once. The chain combines TRBV10-1 with TRBJ1-5, with D perhaps matching TRBD1 (6 bases). The ends were cut back, 5 bases at V and 10 bases at J, with 15 bases in the middle. Germline values: CDR1 WNHNN, CDR2 SYGVQD (reference sequence). CDR3 length: 13 amino acids. The CDR3 protein is CASSSGQGLPQHF. The CDR3 DNA follows: TGCGCCAGCAGTTCGGGTCAGGGGCTTCCCCAGCATTTT.

The genes are TRBV28 and TRBJ1-5, with TRBD1 matching 10 bases. Germline V gives CDR1 MDHEN, CDR2 SYDVKM. The CDR3 spans 15 residues. Trimming removed 5 bases from V and 6 bases from J; junction bases left unmatched: 7. CDR3 sequence (DNA): TGTGCCAGCAGTCCCAACGACAGGGGGCCTCAGCCCCAGCATTTT. Translated: CASSPNDRGPQPQHF. Complete variable domain (other parts from reference TRBV28 and TRBJ1-5): DVKVTQSSRYLVKRTGEKVFLECVQDMDHENMFWYRQDPGLGLRLIYFSYDVKMKEKGDIPEGYSVSREKKERFSLILESASTNQTSMYLCASSPNDRGPQPQHFGDGTRLSIL.

The rearrangement links TRBV28 to TRBJ1-5; no clear D. The CDR3 is 15 amino acids. The V and J ends lost 2 bases and 1 base respectively, with 9 bases between them. The germline CDR1 and CDR2 sequences are MDHEN and SYDVKM. The CDR3 spells CASSLRHRSNQPQHF. CDR3 DNA sequence: TGTGCCAGCAGTTTAAGGCACAGAAGCAATCAGCCCCAGCATTTT.

V usage is TRBV28 and J usage is TRBJ2-7; 9 positions match TRBD1. There are 15 residues in the CDR3. In germline, CDR1 is MDHEN, CDR2 SYDVKM. The ends lost 8 bases at V and 2 bases at J; junction bases unmatched: 10. CDR3 in DNA: TGTGCCAGCGACGAGACCGGGACAGGGACCTACGAGCAGTACTTC. Amino acids: CASDETGTGTYEQYF.

The J gene is TRBJ1-6, the V gene TRBV28; D is unresolved. The CDR3 sequence is 15 residues long. Germline V lookup: CDR1 MDHEN, CDR2 SYDVKM. Trimming removed 3 bases at V and 10 bases at J, with 16 bases between. In DNA, the CDR3 is TGTGCCAGCAGTTTGACTTCCGAGGGAGGGTCACCCCTCCACTTT. Translated, it gives CASSLTSEGGSPLHF.

The chain is built from TRBV5-1 and TRBJ2-5; D unresolved. The CDR3 length is 13 residues. The germline CDR1 and CDR2 sequences are SGHRS and YFSETQ. Trimming took 1 base from V and 2 from J, leaving 6 bases between them. CDR3 protein: CASSLPHQETQYF. The CDR3 DNA follows: TGCGCCAGCAGCTTGCCCCATCAAGAGACCCAGTACTTC. Based on the CDR3 plus reference TRBV5-1 and TRBJ2-5, the full variable domain is KAGVTQTPRYLIKTRGQQVTLSCSPISGHRSVSWYQQTPGQGLQFLFEYFSETQRNKGNFPGRFSGRQFSNSRSEMNVSTLELGDSALYLCASSLPHQETQYFGPGTRLLVL.

This chain links TRBV3-1 (or the pseudogene TRBV3-2) with TRBJ2-5; D not resolved. Germline values: CDR1 LGHDT, CDR2 YNNKEL (reference sequence). The ends were cut back, 4 bases at V and 5 bases at J, with 8 bases in the middle. The CDR3 consists of 12 residues. CDR3 protein: CASSPARETQYF. CDR3 nucleotide sequence: TGTGCCAGCAGCCCCGCTAGGGAGACCCAGTACTTC.

This chain connects TRBV3-1 (or the pseudogene TRBV3-2) to TRBJ1-2, with a possible D match to TRBD1 (5 bases). Germline V gene sequence: CDR1 LGHDT, CDR2 YNNKEL (reference sequence). The length of the CDR3 is 14 residues. Between the trimmed V and J ends, which lost 1 base and 8 bases, there was a span of 14 bases. The CDR3 bases are TGTGCCAGCAGCCAAGGGGCGGGGCGCCAAGGCTACACCTTC. Translated, it gives CASSQGAGRQGYTF.

V and J are TRBV9 and TRBJ2-2, with TRBD1 identical over 9 bases. With 4 bases clipped from V and 2 bases from J, the junction kept 6 bases outside the gene matches. CDR1 and CDR2 (germline): SGDLS, YYNGEE. CDR3 length equals 16 residues. CDR3 in amino acids: CASSPRTGVNTGELFF. CDR3 bases: TGTGCCAGCAGCCCCCGGACAGGGGTTAACACCGGGGAGCTGTTTTTT. The full variable domain, in which reference TRBV9 and TRBJ2-2 provide the parts outside the CDR3, is DSGVTQTPKHLITATGQRVTLRCSPRSGDLSVYWYQQSLDQGLQFLIQYYNGEERAKGNILERFSAQQFPDLHSELNLSSLELGDSALYFCASSPRTGVNTGELFFGEGSRLTVL.

The chain uses TRBV4-1 and TRBJ2-3; maybe TRBD1 (5 bases). Germline CDR1 MGHRA, CDR2 YSYEKL. The CDR3 extends over 15 amino acids. Trimming pared 5 bases from V and 0 bases from J, leaving 12 bases between. The CDR3 coding sequence is TGCGCCAGCAGCACCGGACACCTTAGCACAGATACGCAGTATTTT. Protein: CASSTGHLSTDTQYF.

The gene calls are TRBV30 and TRBJ2-5; D may be TRBD1 (5 bases). The CDR3 is made up of 12 amino acids. V gave up 6 bases and J gave up 7 bases, with 15 bases separating them. Germline CDR1 reads GTSNPN; CDR2 reads SVGIG (reference sequence). As DNA, the CDR3 is TGTGCCTGCAGCCTGGGGCTTGGGACCCAGTACTTC. Protein product: CACSLGLGTQYF.